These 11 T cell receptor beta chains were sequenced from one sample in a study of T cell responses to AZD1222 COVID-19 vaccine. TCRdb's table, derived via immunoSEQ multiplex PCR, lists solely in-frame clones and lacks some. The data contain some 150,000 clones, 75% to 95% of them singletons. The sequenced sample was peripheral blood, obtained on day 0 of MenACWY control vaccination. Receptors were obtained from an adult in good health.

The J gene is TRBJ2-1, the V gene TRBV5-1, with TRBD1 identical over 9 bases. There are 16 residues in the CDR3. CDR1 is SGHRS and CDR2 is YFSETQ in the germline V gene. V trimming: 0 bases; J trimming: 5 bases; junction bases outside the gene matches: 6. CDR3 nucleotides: TGCGCCAGCAGCTTGGCGGAGGGGACAGGGAACAATGAGCAGTTCTTC. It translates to CASSLAEGTGNNEQFF.

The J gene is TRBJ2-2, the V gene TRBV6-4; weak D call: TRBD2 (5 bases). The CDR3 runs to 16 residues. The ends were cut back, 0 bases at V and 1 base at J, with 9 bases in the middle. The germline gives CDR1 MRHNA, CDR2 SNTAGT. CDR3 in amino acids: CASSDSASLNTGELFF. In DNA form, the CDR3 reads TGTGCCAGCAGTGACTCGGCTAGCCTGAACACCGGGGAGCTGTTTTTT.

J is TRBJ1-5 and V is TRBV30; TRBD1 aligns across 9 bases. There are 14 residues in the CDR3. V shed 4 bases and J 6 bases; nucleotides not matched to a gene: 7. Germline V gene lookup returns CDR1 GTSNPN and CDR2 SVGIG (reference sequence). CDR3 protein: CAWTRTGEGQPQHF. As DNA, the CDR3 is TGTGCCTGGACCCGGACAGGGGAAGGTCAGCCCCAGCATTTT. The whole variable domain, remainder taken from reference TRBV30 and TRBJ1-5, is SQTIHQWPATLVQPVGSPLSLECTVEGTSNPNLYWYRQAAGRGLQLLFYSVGIGQISSEVPQNLSASRPQDRQFILSSKKLLLSDSGFYLCAWTRTGEGQPQHFGDGTRLSIL.

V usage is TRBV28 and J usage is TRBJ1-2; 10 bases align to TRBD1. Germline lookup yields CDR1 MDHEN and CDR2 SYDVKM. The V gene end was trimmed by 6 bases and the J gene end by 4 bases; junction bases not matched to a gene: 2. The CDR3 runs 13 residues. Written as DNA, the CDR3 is TGTGCCAGCAGGCGGACAGGGGGCTATGGCTACACCTTC. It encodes CASRRTGGYGYTF.

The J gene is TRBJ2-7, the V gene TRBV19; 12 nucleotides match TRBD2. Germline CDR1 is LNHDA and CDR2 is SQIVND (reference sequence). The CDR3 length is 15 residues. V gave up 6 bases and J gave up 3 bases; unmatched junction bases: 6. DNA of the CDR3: TGTGCCAGTAGCACCCGGACTAGCGGGAACTACGAGCAGTACTTC. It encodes CASSTRTSGNYEQYF.

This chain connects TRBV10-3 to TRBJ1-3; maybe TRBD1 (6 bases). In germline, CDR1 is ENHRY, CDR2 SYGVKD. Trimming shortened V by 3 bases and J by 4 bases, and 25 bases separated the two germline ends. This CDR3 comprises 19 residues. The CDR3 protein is CAISDSRALGGPSGNTIYF. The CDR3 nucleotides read TGTGCCATCAGTGATTCTCGGGCACTAGGGGGTCCATCGGGAAACACCATATATTTT.

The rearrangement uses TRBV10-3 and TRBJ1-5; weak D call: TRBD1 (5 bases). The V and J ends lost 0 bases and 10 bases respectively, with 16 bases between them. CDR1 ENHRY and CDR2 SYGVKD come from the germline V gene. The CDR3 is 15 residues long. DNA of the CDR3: TGTGCCATCAGTGAGTCTGCGGGGGAGGTAGGCCCCCAGCATTTT. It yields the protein CAISESAGEVGPQHF.

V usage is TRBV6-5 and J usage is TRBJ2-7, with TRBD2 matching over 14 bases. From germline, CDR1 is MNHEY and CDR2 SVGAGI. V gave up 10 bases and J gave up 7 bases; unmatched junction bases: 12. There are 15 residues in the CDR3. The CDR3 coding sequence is TGTGCCACAAACGCCGGGACTAGCGGGGGCCAAGAGCAGTACTTC. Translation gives CATNAGTSGGQEQYF.

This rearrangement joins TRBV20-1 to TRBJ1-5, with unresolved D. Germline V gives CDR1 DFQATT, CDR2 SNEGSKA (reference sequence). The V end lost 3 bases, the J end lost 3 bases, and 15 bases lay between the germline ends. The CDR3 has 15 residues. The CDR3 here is CSASSAGLNNQPQHF. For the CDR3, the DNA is TGCAGTGCTAGTTCCGCTGGCCTTAACAATCAGCCCCAGCATTTT.

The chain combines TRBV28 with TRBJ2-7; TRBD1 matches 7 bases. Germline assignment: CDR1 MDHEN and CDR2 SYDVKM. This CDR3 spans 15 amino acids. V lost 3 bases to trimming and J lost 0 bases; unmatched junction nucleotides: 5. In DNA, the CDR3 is TGTGCCAGCAGTTTCAACAGGGGTGGCTCCTACGAGCAGTACTTC. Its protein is CASSFNRGGSYEQYF.

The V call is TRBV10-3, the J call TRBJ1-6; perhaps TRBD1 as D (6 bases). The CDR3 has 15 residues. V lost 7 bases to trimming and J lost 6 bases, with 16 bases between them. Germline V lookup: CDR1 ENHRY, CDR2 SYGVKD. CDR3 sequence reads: CAINQGPGRNSPLHF. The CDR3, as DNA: TGTGCCATCAATCAGGGGCCAGGTCGTAATTCACCCCTCCACTTT.